The rows below give T cell receptor beta chains drawn from one sample of a study of blood T cell repertoires in COVID-19. Assay: immunoSEQ multiplex PCR; the TCRdb copy retains only in-frame clones and omits some. The repertoire holds approximately 90,000 clones, over 70% seen once, with around 27% in the top ten. The sample taken for sequencing was peripheral blood. Every receptor here comes from a man aged 80 or over with active or convalescent COVID-19. CDR3s include the opening cysteine and the closing phenylalanine or tryptophan. A D gene is named only where the DNA matches it firmly. A row's size may be missing; if present it is once, few, many or a size class.

J,size,D,V,DNA,CDR3
TRBJ2-1,-,TRBD2,TRBV7-2,TGTGCCAGCAGCCACTTTACTAGCGGGGGGTTGAATGAGCAGTTCTTC,CASSHFTSGGLNEQFF
TRBJ1-4,few,-,TRBV7-9,TGTGCCAGCAGCTTTACCTTGGCCGATGAAAAACTGTTTTTT,CASSFTLADEKLFF
TRBJ1-2,-,-,TRBV4-1,TGCGCCAGCAGCGGGGGGTCTCAGCGGTATGGCTACACCTTC,CASSGGSQRYGYTF
TRBJ2-7,-,TRBD1,TRBV27,TGTGCCAGCAGTTTATCTTCCCCTCCCTCGACAGGGGAATATTTTGGGCAGTACTTC,CASSLSSPPSTGEYFGQYF
TRBJ2-7,-,TRBD1,TRBV5-1,TGCGCCAGCAGCGCAGGGACAGGTAGATCCTACGAGCAGTACTTC,CASSAGTGRSYEQYF
TRBJ1-1,-,TRBD1,TRBV3-1/TRBV3-2,TGTGCCAGCAGCCATTCCGACAGGGCTGAAGCTTTCTTT,CASSHSDRAEAFF
TRBJ1-2,few,-,TRBV10-3,TGTGCCATCAGTGTTCTTGACAGGCTTAACTATGGCTACACCTTC,CAISVLDRLNYGYTF
TRBJ2-2,-,-,TRBV3-1/TRBV3-2,TGTGCCAGCAGCCAGGGGGGAGCGGGCGGGGAGCTGTTTTTT,CASSQGGAGGELFF
TRBJ2-7,-,TRBD2,TRBV2,TGTGCCAGCAGTGAAGTACAGGGACTAGCGGGGCTCTACGAGCAGTACTTC,CASSEVQGLAGLYEQYF
TRBJ1-2,-,TRBD1,TRBV7-9,TGTGCCAGCAGCTTAAACCAGGGGGCTGGAGGCTACACCTTC,CASSLNQGAGGYTF
TRBJ2-5,-,-,TRBV19,TGTGCCAGTAGTATTTCCCTCCAAGAGACCCAGTACTTC,CASSISLQETQYF
TRBJ2-3,-,TRBD2,TRBV4-2,TGTGCCAGCAGCCGCCGCCGGGGCGGGGGGGGAGATACGCAGTATTTT,CASSRRRGGGGDTQYF
TRBJ1-2,-,-,TRBV3-1/TRBV3-2,TGTGCCAGCAGCTTACACAGCGGCTACACCTTC,CASSLHSGYTF
TRBJ2-3,-,-,TRBV7-3,TGTGCCAGCGGGTTTGGGCGAAAGAGCACAGATACGCAGTATTTT,CASGFGRKSTDTQYF
TRBJ2-1,-,-,TRBV14,TGTGCCAGCAGCCAGTCTCGGCTAGCGACTCTCAATGAGCAGTTCTTC,CASSQSRLATLNEQFF
TRBJ1-4,-,-,TRBV29-1,TGCAGCGTGTCCGGGACACGCGACCGACAGGCTAATGAAAAACTGTTTTTT,CSVSGTRDRQANEKLFF
TRBJ1-6,-,TRBD1,TRBV6-5,TGTGCCAGCAGTTACTCGAAACAGGGGTTTAATTCACCCCTCCACTTT,CASSYSKQGFNSPLHF
TRBJ2-3,-,-,TRBV7-2,TGTGCCAGCAGCCCCACCCGTACCGGAGATACGCAGTATTTT,CASSPTRTGDTQYF
TRBJ1-2,-,-,TRBV6-5,TGTGCCAGCAGTTACTCGGAAGTACCGGGGGGCTACACCTTC,CASSYSEVPGGYTF
TRBJ2-6,once,-,TRBV5-6,TGTGCCAGCAGCTTGGAAACGGGAACGGCTGGGGCCAACGTCCTGACTTTC,CASSLETGTAGANVLTF
TRBJ2-3,-,-,TRBV3-1/TRBV3-2,TGTGCCAGCACCTCAGGGGCCAGCGGTCCAGATACGCAGTATTTT,CASTSGASGPDTQYF
TRBJ1-1,-,TRBD1,TRBV28,TGTGCCAGCAGCCCGACAGGGTGGACGACTGAAGCTTTCTTT,CASSPTGWTTEAFF
TRBJ2-3,-,-,TRBV27,TGTGCCAGCAGTACCACAGGGGATACGCAGTATTTT,CASSTTGDTQYF
TRBJ1-5,-,TRBD1,TRBV3-1/TRBV3-2,TGTGCCAGCAGCCGCGACAGGGGTGGCAATCAGCCCCAGCATTTT,CASSRDRGGNQPQHF
TRBJ2-7,once,-,TRBV3-1/TRBV3-2,TGTGCCAGCAGCCAAGTATTCTACGAGCAGTACTTC,CASSQVFYEQYF
TRBJ2-3,-,TRBD2,TRBV2,TGTGCCAGCGGGGCGGGGGGATCAGATACGCAGTATTTT,CASGAGGSDTQYF
TRBJ1-5,few,-,TRBV6-5,TGTGCCAGCAGTCCTTGGGGGGGGAATCAGCCCCAGCATTTT,CASSPWGGNQPQHF
TRBJ2-7,-,-,TRBV9,TGTGCCAGCAGTCCTGCAGTCGCCTCCTACGAGCAGTACTTC,CASSPAVASYEQYF
TRBJ1-4,-,TRBD1,TRBV19,TGTGCCAGTAGTAAGGACAGGGGGCTTGGAGAAAAACTGTTTTTT,CASSKDRGLGEKLFF
TRBJ1-2,-,-,TRBV7-8,TGTGCCAGCAGCCCTCGGGGGGACTATGGCTACACCTTC,CASSPRGDYGYTF
TRBJ2-2,-,TRBD1,TRBV5-1,TGCGCCAGCGGCGGACAGGGGGCGCTCACCGGGGAGCTGTTTTTT,CASGGQGALTGELFF
TRBJ1-6,-,TRBD1,TRBV3-1/TRBV3-2,TGTGCCAGCAGCCACCGAACAGGGGGCGGCCAATCACCCCTCCACTTT,CASSHRTGGGQSPLHF
TRBJ2-2,-,-,TRBV9,TGTGCCAGCAGCGAACAAACGACTAGCACCGGGGAGCTGTTTTTT,CASSEQTTSTGELFF
TRBJ2-7,-,TRBD1,TRBV30,TGTGCCTGGAGTCCAACCACAGGGGTAGCCGAGCAGTACTTC,CAWSPTTGVAEQYF
TRBJ2-5,-,TRBD2,TRBV5-6,TGTGCCAGCAGCTTGGTACTAGCGGGGGGGCCGAGGCAAGAGACCCAGTACTTC,CASSLVLAGGPRQETQYF
TRBJ2-3,-,-,TRBV11-3,TGTGCCAGCAGCCCTCGGAGTGAACACTTACGGGCAGATACGCAGTATTTT,CASSPRSEHLRADTQYF